The sequence of this TCR beta chain was determined in a study of blood T cell repertoires in COVID-19. V was cut by 5 bases and J by 4 bases, with 5 bases left in between. The CDR3 runs to 11 residues. Authors' methods: Estimates of nucleated cell counts were drawn from the amplification of reference gene primers. Produced via immunoSEQ multiplex PCR; TCRdb's table is partial and in-frame only. The DNA gave D and trimming, while V, J and clone size come from that table. The sample has some 200,000 clones; around 86% are singletons. Study members were between roughly 18 and 100 years old and lived in some 26 US regions.

The specimen was PBMCs or T cells enriched from blood (not recorded which). The clonotype comes from a man aged 25 to 45 in a cohort exposed to, infected with or recovered from COVID-19 (not recorded which). The rearrangement joins TRBV12-3 or TRBV12-4 to TRBJ1-2; no clear D gene. Here the CDR3 reads CASSNSYGYTF. The CDR3 DNA follows: TGTGCCAGCAGTAATAGCTATGGCTACACCTTC.